The sequence of this T cell receptor (beta chain) was determined in a study of T-cell memory formation after mild COVID-19. This CDR3 is built from 20 residues. V trimming: 1 base; J trimming: 4 bases; junction bases outside the gene matches: 11. Germline CDR1 LGHNA, CDR2 YNFKEQ. TCRdb redid the calling of the 5' RACE reads with MiXCR, one entry per CDR3 protein. The sample lists some 300,000 distinct CDR3 sequences; 20% were seen once. The TCR comes from a man between 18 and 35 years old who had mild COVID-19 (a few samples of this study predate the infection). Cell type and time point are not known. Sequenced material: PBMCs or a T cell subset sorted from them (not recorded which). This chain uses TRBV4-2 with TRBJ2-1, with 15 positions matching TRBD2. The DNA of the CDR3 is TGTGCCAGCAGCCAAGGACCGACCGGGACTAGCGGGGGGCGGTACAATGAGCAGTTCTTC. Encoded protein: CASSQGPTGTSGGRYNEQFF.